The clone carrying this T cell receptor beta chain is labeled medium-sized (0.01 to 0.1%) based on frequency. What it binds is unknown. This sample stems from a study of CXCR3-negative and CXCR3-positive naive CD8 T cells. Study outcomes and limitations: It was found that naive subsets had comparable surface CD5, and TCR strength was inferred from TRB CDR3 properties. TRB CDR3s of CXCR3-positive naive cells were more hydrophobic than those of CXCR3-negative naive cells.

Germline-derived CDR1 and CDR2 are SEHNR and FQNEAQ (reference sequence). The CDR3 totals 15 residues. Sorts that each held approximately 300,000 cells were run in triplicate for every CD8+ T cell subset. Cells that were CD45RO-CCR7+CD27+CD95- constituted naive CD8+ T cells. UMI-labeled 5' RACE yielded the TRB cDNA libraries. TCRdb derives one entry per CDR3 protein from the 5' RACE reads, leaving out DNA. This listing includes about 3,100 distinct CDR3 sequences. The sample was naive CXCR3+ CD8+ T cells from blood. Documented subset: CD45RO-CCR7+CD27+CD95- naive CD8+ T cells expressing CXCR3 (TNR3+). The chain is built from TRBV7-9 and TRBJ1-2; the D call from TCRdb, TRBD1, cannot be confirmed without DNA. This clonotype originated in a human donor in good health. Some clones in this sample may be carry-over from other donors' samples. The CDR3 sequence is CASSFDRDPNYGYTF.